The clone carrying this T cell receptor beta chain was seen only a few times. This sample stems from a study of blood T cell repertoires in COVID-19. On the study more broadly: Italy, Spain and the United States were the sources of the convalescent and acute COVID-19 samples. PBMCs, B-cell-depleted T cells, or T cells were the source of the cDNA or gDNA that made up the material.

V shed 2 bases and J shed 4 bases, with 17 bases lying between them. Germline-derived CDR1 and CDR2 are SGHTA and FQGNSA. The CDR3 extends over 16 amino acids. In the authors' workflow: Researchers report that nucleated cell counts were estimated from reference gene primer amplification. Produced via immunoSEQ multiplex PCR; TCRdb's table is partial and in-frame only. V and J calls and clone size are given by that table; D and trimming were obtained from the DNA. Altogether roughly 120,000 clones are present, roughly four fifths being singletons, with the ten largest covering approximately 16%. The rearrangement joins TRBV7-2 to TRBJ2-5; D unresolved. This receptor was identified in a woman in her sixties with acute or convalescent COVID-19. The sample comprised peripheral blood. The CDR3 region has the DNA TGTGCCAGCAGCTTAATCTACTATTCCGGCCGAGAGACCCAGTACTTC. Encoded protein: CASSLIYYSGRETQYF.